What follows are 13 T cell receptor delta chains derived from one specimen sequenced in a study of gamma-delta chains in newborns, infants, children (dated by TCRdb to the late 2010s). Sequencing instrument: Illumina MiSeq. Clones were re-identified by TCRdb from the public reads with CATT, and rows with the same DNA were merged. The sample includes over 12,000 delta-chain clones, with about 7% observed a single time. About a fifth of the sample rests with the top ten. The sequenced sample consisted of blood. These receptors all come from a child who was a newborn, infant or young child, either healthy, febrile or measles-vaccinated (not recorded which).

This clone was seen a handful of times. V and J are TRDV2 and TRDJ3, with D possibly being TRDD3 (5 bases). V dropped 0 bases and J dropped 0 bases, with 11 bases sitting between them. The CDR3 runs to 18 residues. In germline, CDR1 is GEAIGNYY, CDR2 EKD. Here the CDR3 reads CACDTAAGVSWDTRQMFF. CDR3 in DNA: TGTGCCTGTGACACCGCTGCGGGGGTCTCCTGGGACACCCGACAGATGTTTTTC.

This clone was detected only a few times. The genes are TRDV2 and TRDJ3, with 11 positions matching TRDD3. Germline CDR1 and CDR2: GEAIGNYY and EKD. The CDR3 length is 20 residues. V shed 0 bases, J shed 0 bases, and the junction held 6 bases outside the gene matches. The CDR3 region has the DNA TGTGCCTGTGACACCTTACTGGGGGATAGCAGCTCCTGGGACACCCGACAGATGTTTTTC. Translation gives CACDTLLGDSSSWDTRQMFF.

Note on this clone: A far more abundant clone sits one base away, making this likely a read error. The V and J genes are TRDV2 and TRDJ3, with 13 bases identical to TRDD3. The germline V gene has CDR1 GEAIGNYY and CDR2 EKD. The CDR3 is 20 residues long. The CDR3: CACDTVLGDTSSWDARQMFF. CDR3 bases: TGTGCCTGTGACACCGTACTGGGGGATACGAGCTCCTGGGACGCCCGACAGATGTTTTTC.

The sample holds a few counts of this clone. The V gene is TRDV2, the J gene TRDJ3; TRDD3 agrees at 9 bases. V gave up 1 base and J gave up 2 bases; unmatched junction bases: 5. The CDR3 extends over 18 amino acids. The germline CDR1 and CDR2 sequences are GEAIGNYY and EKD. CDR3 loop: CACDTGGYMTWDTRQMFF. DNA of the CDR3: TGTGCCTGTGACACTGGGGGATATATGACCTGGGACACCCGACAGATGTTTTTC.

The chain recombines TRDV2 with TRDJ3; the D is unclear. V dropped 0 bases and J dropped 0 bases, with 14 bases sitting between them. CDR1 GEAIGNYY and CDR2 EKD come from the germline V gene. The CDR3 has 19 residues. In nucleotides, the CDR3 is TGTGCCTGTGACACCGGAAACGCGATAGGCTCCTGGGACACCCGACAGATGTTTTTC. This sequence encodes CACDTGNAIGSWDTRQMFF.

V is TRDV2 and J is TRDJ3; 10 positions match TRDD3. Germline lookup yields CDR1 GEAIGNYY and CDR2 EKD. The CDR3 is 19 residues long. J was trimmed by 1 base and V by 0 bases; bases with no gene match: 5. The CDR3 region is CACDTVGDTVSWDTRQMFF. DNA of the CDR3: TGTGCCTGTGACACCGTGGGGGATACAGTATCCTGGGACACCCGACAGATGTTTTTC.

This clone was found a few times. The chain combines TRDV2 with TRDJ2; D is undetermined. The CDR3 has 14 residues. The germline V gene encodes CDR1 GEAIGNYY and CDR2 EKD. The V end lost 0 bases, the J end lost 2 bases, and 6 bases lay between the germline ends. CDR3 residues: CACDTVGLTAQLFF. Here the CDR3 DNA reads TGTGCCTGTGACACCGTAGGATTGACAGCACAACTCTTCTTT.

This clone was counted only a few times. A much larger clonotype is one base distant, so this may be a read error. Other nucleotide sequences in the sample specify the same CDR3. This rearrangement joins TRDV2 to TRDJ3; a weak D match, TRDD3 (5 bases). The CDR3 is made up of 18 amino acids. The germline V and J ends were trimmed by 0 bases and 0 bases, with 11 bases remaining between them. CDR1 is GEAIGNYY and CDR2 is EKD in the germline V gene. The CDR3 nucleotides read TGTGCCTGTGACACCGCCGGAGGATACTCCTGGGACACCCGACAGATGTTTTTC. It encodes CACDTAGGYSWDTRQMFF.

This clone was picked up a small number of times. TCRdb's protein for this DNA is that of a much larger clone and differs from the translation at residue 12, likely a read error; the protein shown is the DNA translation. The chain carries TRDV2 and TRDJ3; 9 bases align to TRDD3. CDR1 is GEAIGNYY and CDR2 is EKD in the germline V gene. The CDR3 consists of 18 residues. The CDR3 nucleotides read TGTGCCTGTGACACTGGGGGATATTTCTCCTGGGGCACCCGACAGATGTTTTTC. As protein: CACDTGGYFSWGTRQMFF.

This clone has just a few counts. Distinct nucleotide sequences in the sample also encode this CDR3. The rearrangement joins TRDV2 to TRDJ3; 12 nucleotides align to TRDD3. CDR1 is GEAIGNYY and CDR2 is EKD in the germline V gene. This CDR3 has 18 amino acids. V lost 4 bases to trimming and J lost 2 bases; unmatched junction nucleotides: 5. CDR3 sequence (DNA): TGTGCCTGTGATACTGGGGGATACTTCACCTGGGACACCCGACAGATGTTTTTC. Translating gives CACDTGGYFTWDTRQMFF.

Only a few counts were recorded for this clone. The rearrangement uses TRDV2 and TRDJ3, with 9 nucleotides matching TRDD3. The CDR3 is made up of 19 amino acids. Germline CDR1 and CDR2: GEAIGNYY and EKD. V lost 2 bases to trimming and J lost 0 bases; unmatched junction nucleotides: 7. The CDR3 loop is CACDKLGDPRSWDTRQMFF. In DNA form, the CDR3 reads TGTGCCTGTGACAAACTGGGGGACCCTCGCTCCTGGGACACCCGACAGATGTTTTTC.

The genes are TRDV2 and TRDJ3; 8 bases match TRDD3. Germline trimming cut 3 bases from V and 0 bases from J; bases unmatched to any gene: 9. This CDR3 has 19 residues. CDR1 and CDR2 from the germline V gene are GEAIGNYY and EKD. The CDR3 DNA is TGTGCCTGTGACGCCTACTGGGGGGGGAGCTCCTGGGACACCCGACAGATGTTTTTC. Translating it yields CACDAYWGGSSWDTRQMFF.

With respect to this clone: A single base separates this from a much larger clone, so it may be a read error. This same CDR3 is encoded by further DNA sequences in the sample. CDR3 amino acids: CACDPVLGDTSSWDTRQMFF. CDR3 coding DNA: TGCGCCTGTGACCCCGTACTGGGGGATACTAGCTCCTGGGACACCCGACAGATGTTTTTC. The chain uses TRDV2 and TRDJ3, with TRDD3 matching over 12 bases. Germline-derived CDR1 and CDR2 are GEAIGNYY and EKD. This CDR3 region has 20 residues.